The rows below give T cell receptor beta chains drawn from one sample of a study of beta chain features in type 1 diabetes. The data were produced by immunoSEQ multiplex PCR, yet TCRdb's version contains in-frame clones alone and is incomplete. The sample carries under 150,000 clones, approximately 10% recorded once. What was sequenced was central memory CD4+ T cells from blood. These receptors were taken from a man in his thirties or forties with type 1 diabetes. CDR3s include the opening cysteine and the closing phenylalanine or tryptophan. The D gene is left open where the match is weak. Clone size is stated in some rows and not others, as once, few, many or a class when expanded.

V gene	D gene	clone size	J gene	CDR3 DNA	CDR3 protein
TRBV5-1	NA	NA	TRBJ2-5	TGCGCCAGCCGATATTCCGGGACTCTCGGAGAGACCCAGTACTTC	CASRYSGTLGETQYF
TRBV9	TRBD2	NA	TRBJ2-1	TGTGCCAGCAGCTCTCCTGGGACTAAAGGGGCGTTCTTC	CASSSPGTKGAFF
TRBV5-1	NA	NA	TRBJ2-2	TGCGCCAGCAGCTCGACACAGTCGTACACCGGGGAGCTGTTTTTT	CASSSTQSYTGELFF
TRBV7-3	NA	NA	TRBJ2-6	TGTGCCAGCAGTCCTCAACTGATCTCTGGGGCCAACGTCCTGACTTTC	CASSPQLISGANVLTF
TRBV28	TRBD2	few	TRBJ2-2	TGTGCCTCGGCCGGGGGGAACGCGAACACCGGGGAGCTGTTTTTT	CASAGGNANTGELFF
TRBV6-6	NA	NA	TRBJ1-2	TGTGCCAGCAGTTATTCGGGAGCGACTGTGAACTATGGCTACACCTTC	CASSYSGATVNYGYTF
TRBV11-1	TRBD2	few	TRBJ2-5	TGTGCCAGCAGCTGCGTTAGCGGGGGGGGGCAAGAGACCCAGTACTTC	CASSCVSGGGQETQYF
TRBV28	NA	NA	TRBJ2-5	TGTGCCAGCAGCCGCCCACAGGCACAAGAGACCCAGTACTTC	CASSRPQAQETQYF
TRBV4-1	NA	few	TRBJ1-2	TGCGCCAGCAGCCCCGGGGGGGCGGGTGGCTACACCTTC	CASSPGGAGGYTF
TRBV7-9	NA	few	TRBJ1-6	TGTGCCACCGGTTTCGGTTCAGGGTCTAACTTGAATTCACCCCTCCACTTT	CATGFGSGSNLNSPLHF
TRBV5-6	NA	few	TRBJ2-7	TGTGCCAGCAGCTTGGACAAGTACGAGCAGTACTTC	CASSLDKYEQYF
TRBV25-1	TRBD1	few	TRBJ1-6	TGTGCCAGCAGTGAACGCAGCAGGGGGGATTCACCCCTCCACTTT	CASSERSRGDSPLHF
TRBV6-6	NA	many	TRBJ1-6	TGTGCCACCGATCGGGGGGAAAGATCACCCCTCCACTTT	CATDRGERSPLHF
TRBV29-1	TRBD1	NA	TRBJ1-1	TGCAGCGTTCCGACTGAGGGACAGGGGGCGAGAGCTTTCTTT	CSVPTEGQGARAFF
TRBV4-3	NA	NA	TRBJ2-7	TGCGCCAGCAGCCAAGACAGGCTAGCCTGGTACGAGCAGTACTTC	CASSQDRLAWYEQYF
TRBV6-5	NA	few	TRBJ2-1	TGTGCCAGCAGTCGGGACTCTTATACCAATGAGCAGTTCTTC	CASSRDSYTNEQFF
TRBV4-1	NA	NA	TRBJ1-5	TGCGCCAGCAGTGAAGGACATCCGCCCCAGCATTTT	CASSEGHPPQHF
TRBV5-1	NA	many	TRBJ1-2	TGCGCCAGCAGCTTGGCGGGGTTCTATGGCTACACCTTC	CASSLAGFYGYTF
TRBV29-1	NA	NA	TRBJ2-7	TGCAGCGCCACCCCCGGGGGAACCTACGAGCAGTACTTC	CSATPGGTYEQYF
TRBV6-5	TRBD2	few	TRBJ2-7	TGTGCCAGCAGATCAGGACTAGCGGGATACGAGCAGTACTTC	CASRSGLAGYEQYF
TRBV16	NA	NA	TRBJ1-2	TGTGCCAGCAGCCCCAAGGGGGGGCGCGACTATGGCTACACCTTC	CASSPKGGRDYGYTF
TRBV9	TRBD1	few	TRBJ1-1	TGTGCCAGCAGCGCCTGGACAGGGAATACGGCGAACACTGAAGCTTTCTTT	CASSAWTGNTANTEAFF
TRBV7-3	NA	NA	TRBJ2-2	TGTGCCAGCAGCCCCTCGGGGGGCGTAGGCACCGGGGAGCTGTTTTTT	CASSPSGGVGTGELFF
TRBV2	TRBD2	NA	TRBJ2-1	TGTGCCAGCAAATCCCGAGAAGCGGGGGATGAGCAGTTCTTC	CASKSREAGDEQFF
TRBV29-1	TRBD2	few	TRBJ2-1	TGCAGCGTTGCAGGAGCTAGCGGGGGGGCCCTTGAGGTCGATGAGCAGTTCTTC	CSVAGASGGALEVDEQFF
TRBV18	TRBD2	NA	TRBJ2-1	TGTGCCAGCTCACCTCGACTAGCGGGGTCCTACAATGAGCAGTTCTTC	CASSPRLAGSYNEQFF
TRBV5-6	TRBD2	NA	TRBJ2-7	TGTGCCAGCAGCTTGAAACTAGCGGGGGGTGACGAGCAGTACTTC	CASSLKLAGGDEQYF
TRBV6-5	NA	few	TRBJ1-2	TGTGCCAGCTCCAAAGGAGGGAATGGCTACACCTTC	CASSKGGNGYTF
TRBV18	NA	NA	TRBJ2-5	TGTGCCAGCTCACCGATGGACAAGCAGTACTTC	CASSPMDKQYF
TRBV15	NA	NA	TRBJ1-6	TGTGCCACCAGCAGAGATCTGGGACTAACCCTCCACTTT	CATSRDLGLTLHF
TRBV7-2	TRBD2	few	TRBJ2-1	TGTGCCAGCAGCTTACTTGGAGGGACTAGCGGATACAATGAGCAGTTCTTC	CASSLLGGTSGYNEQFF
TRBV7-6	NA	NA	TRBJ2-6	TGTGCCAGCACCAGGGTAGTCTCTGGGGCCAACGTCCTGACTTTC	CASTRVVSGANVLTF
TRBV5-1	NA	few	TRBJ2-7	TGCGCCAGCAGCTTTCCCCCCGGGTTGACTGACTACGAGCAGTACTTC	CASSFPPGLTDYEQYF
TRBV18	NA	NA	TRBJ2-5	TGTGCCAGCTCACCACCGGGGGAGGTGTCCCAGTACTTC	CASSPPGEVSQYF
TRBV11-2	TRBD1	few	TRBJ2-7	TGTGCCAGCAGCTTTACAGGGGGCGACGAGCAGTACTTC	CASSFTGGDEQYF
TRBV9	NA	NA	TRBJ2-3	TGTGCCAGCAGCGTAGTGGATCGGGATGATACGCAGTATTTT	CASSVVDRDDTQYF
TRBV4-2	TRBD1	few	TRBJ2-3	TGTGCCAGCAGCTTGTTAGGAGGCCAGGGGGCTGATACGCAGTATTTT	CASSLLGGQGADTQYF
TRBV6-1	NA	few	TRBJ1-5	TGTGCCAGCAGTGGGAATTACGGCAGCAGCGACAATCAGCCCCAGCATTTT	CASSGNYGSSDNQPQHF
TRBV5-1	TRBD2	NA	TRBJ2-5	TGCGCCAGCAGCATGGGACTAGCGGAAGAGACCCAGTACTTC	CASSMGLAEETQYF
TRBV5-1	TRBD1	NA	TRBJ1-2	TGCGCCAGCAGCTGGGGACAGGAAGCCTATGGCTACACCTTC	CASSWGQEAYGYTF
TRBV15	NA	NA	TRBJ1-2	TGTGCCACCAGCAGATTGGAGGACAGCGCAATGATTCGGGGCTACACCTTC	CATSRLEDSAMIRGYTF
TRBV5-1	NA	few	TRBJ2-5	TGCGCCAGCAGCTTTAATGGGGAGGAGACCCAGTACTTC	CASSFNGEETQYF
TRBV11-2	TRBD2	NA	TRBJ2-5	TGTGCCAGCAGCCTTGGACTAGCGGGGCAAGAGACCCAGTACTTC	CASSLGLAGQETQYF
TRBV4-2	TRBD2	once	TRBJ2-5	TGTGCCAGCAGCCACGGTGGGGGGGTCGGGAACTATGAGACCCAGTACTTC	CASSHGGGVGNYETQYF
TRBV6-1	TRBD1	few	TRBJ2-2	TGTGCCAGCAGTGAACTGGACAGGGTATACACCGGGGAGCTGTTTTTT	CASSELDRVYTGELFF
TRBV5-1	NA	few	TRBJ2-7	TGCGCCAGCAGCTTGGGACCACAGAGAGAGCAGTACTTC	CASSLGPQREQYF
TRBV18	NA	NA	TRBJ2-7	TGTGCCAGCTCACCGACCCCCGGGACAACAAGAAAGGATTCCTACGAGCAGTACTTC	CASSPTPGTTRKDSYEQYF
TRBV6-5	NA	few	TRBJ2-7	TGTGCCAGCAGCGCTCGGTACCCAACCTACGAGCAGTACTTC	CASSARYPTYEQYF
TRBV30	NA	NA	TRBJ1-1	TGTGCCTGGAGTGCCCGGGGGGGGAACACTGAAGCTTTCTTT	CAWSARGGNTEAFF
TRBV30	TRBD2	NA	TRBJ2-2	TGTGCCTGGGCGCGGGGGACCGGGGAGCTGTTTTTT	CAWARGTGELFF
TRBV2	TRBD2	NA	TRBJ2-3	TGTGCCAGCAGTACGACTAGCGGGAGAGATACGCAGTATTTT	CASSTTSGRDTQYF
TRBV4-3	NA	few	TRBJ1-1	TGCGCCAGCAGCCAAGAGGTGGGCGGGTTGAACACTGAAGCTTTCTTT	CASSQEVGGLNTEAFF
TRBV7-3	TRBD2	NA	TRBJ2-7	TGTGCCAGCAGCTTAGGGCTAGCGGGGAGATCCTACGAGCAGTACTTC	CASSLGLAGRSYEQYF
TRBV6-1	NA	few	TRBJ1-1	TGTGCCAGCAGTCCCTGGGAGGGGCCGAACACTGAAGCTTTCTTT	CASSPWEGPNTEAFF
TRBV27	NA	few	TRBJ2-5	TGTGCCAGCAGTTACTCCTCAGGGGAGACCCAGTACTTC	CASSYSSGETQYF
TRBV19	TRBD1	NA	TRBJ1-2	TGTGCCAGTAGGCCGACAGGGCAAGGCTACACCTTC	CASRPTGQGYTF
TRBV2	TRBD1	NA	TRBJ2-3	TGTGCCAGCTCCTCTCGACAGGGGGGCACAGATACGCAGTATTTT	CASSSRQGGTDTQYF
TRBV7-2	NA	many	TRBJ2-1	TGTGCCAGCAGCTTAGCTTTCGACAATGAGCAGTTCTTC	CASSLAFDNEQFF